These 19 T cell receptor beta chains share one sample of origin, sequenced in a study of blood T cell repertoires in COVID-19. TCRdb's table, derived via immunoSEQ multiplex PCR, lists solely in-frame clones and lacks some. The table lists some 350,000 clones, 87% of them singletons, with roughly 6% in the top ten. Sequencing input: peripheral blood. Receptors were obtained from a woman between 45 and 65 years old with COVID-19, enrolled during active disease.

This sequence joins TRBV10-1 and TRBJ2-7, with D possibly being TRBD1 (6 bases). The CDR3 consists of 13 residues. Per germline, CDR1 WNHNN and CDR2 SYGVQD (reference sequence). Trimming took off 8 bases at V and 3 bases at J, with 14 bases between the two ends. For the CDR3, the DNA is TGCGCCAGCCCTCACCGGGACAACTACGAGCAGTACTTC. Its translation: CASPHRDNYEQYF.

The gene calls are TRBV27 and TRBJ2-7; 9 nucleotides agree with TRBD2. Germline CDR1 is MNHEY and CDR2 is SMNVEV (reference sequence). This CDR3 spans 13 amino acids. J lost 4 bases, V lost 2 bases, and 0 bases had no gene match. The CDR3 spells CASSLLAGYEQYF. In DNA form, the CDR3 reads TGTGCCAGCAGTTTACTAGCGGGATACGAGCAGTACTTC.

The chain carries TRBV11-1 and TRBJ2-1; 10 bases line up with TRBD2. The trim removed 5 bases at V and 6 bases at J, leaving 7 bases unmatched. The CDR3 covers 15 residues. CDR1 and CDR2 from the germline V gene are SGHAT and FQDESV (reference sequence). CDR3 region: CASSRGTSESNEQFF. The CDR3 bases are TGTGCCAGCAGCCGCGGGACTAGCGAATCCAATGAGCAGTTCTTC.

The CDR3: CASSERWGEGFF. The CDR3 region has the DNA TGTGCCAGCAGTGAAAGGTGGGGCGAAGGGTTCTTC. This sequence joins TRBV6-1 and TRBJ2-1; D is possibly TRBD1 (5 bases). The CDR3 is made up of 12 amino acids. V was shortened by 2 bases and J by 15 bases, with 14 bases between the two germline ends. Germline CDR1 and CDR2: MNHNS and SASEGT.

The V call is TRBV4-3, the J call TRBJ1-1, with D possibly matching TRBD1 (5 bases). V was shortened by 0 bases and J by 3 bases, with 11 bases between the two germline ends. The V gene's germline CDR1 is LGHNA and CDR2 YSLEER. The CDR3 totals 15 residues. The CDR3 DNA sequence: TGCGCCAGCAGCCAAGATCTGGGGCCGTACACTGAAGCTTTCTTT. Its translation is CASSQDLGPYTEAFF.

V gene TRBV3-1 (or the pseudogene TRBV3-2) combines with J gene TRBJ1-4; 9 bases match TRBD1. This CDR3 contains 15 residues. Germline CDR1 LGHDT, CDR2 YNNKEL (reference sequence). The ends lost 4 bases at V and 1 base at J; junction bases unmatched: 1. CDR3 in DNA: TGTGCCAGCAGCCTGGACAGGGGAACTAATGAAAAACTGTTTTTT. Protein sequence: CASSLDRGTNEKLFF.

The rearrangement uses TRBV7-2 and TRBJ1-5, with D perhaps matching TRBD1 (6 bases). The CDR3 length is 13 residues. Germline CDR1 reads SGHTA; CDR2 reads FQGNSA. V dropped 5 bases and J dropped 6 bases, with 11 bases sitting between them. CDR3 residues: CASSPQGVQPQHF. DNA of the CDR3: TGTGCCAGCAGCCCACAGGGAGTTCAGCCCCAGCATTTT.

The V gene is TRBV6-2 or TRBV6-3, the J gene TRBJ2-7; TRBD1 matches at 9 bases. The germline CDR1 and CDR2 sequences are MNHEY and SVGEGT. V gave up 4 bases and J gave up 2 bases; unmatched junction bases: 24. The length of the CDR3 is 21 residues. The CDR3 coding sequence is TGTGCCAGCAGTTCCATCCCTGGGATACAGGGGGCTCGGCGGCGTCCCTACGAGCAGTACTTC. This encodes CASSSIPGIQGARRRPYEQYF.

The V and J genes are TRBV6-2 or TRBV6-3 and TRBJ1-3, with 9 positions matching TRBD1. The CDR3 loop spans 17 amino acids. V lost 6 bases to trimming and J lost 3 bases; unmatched junction nucleotides: 12. The germline gives CDR1 MNHEY, CDR2 SVGEGT. CDR3 DNA sequence: TGTGCCAGCAGCCGCAGCATACAGGGGGCGCTTGGAAACACCATATATTTT. It yields the protein CASSRSIQGALGNTIYF.

This clone was found a few times. V usage is TRBV6-6 and J usage is TRBJ1-3, with D possibly TRBD1 on 6 matching bases. The CDR3 has 14 amino acids. Trimming removed 7 bases at V and 8 bases at J, with 18 bases between. Germline values: CDR1 MNHNY, CDR2 SVGAGI (reference sequence). CDR3 in amino acids: CASMLSQGRHTIYF. Written as DNA, the CDR3 is TGTGCCAGCATGTTATCACAGGGAAGACACACCATATATTTT.

The chain employs TRBV24-1 and TRBJ2-2; 9 bases align to TRBD2. CDR1 is KGHDR, CDR2 SFDVKD, per germline. After removal of 5 bases from V and 3 bases from J, the junction contained 3 bases not matched to a gene. This CDR3 is built from 15 residues. The DNA for the CDR3 is TGTGCCACCAGTGGGGTAGCGGGAGACACCGGGGAGCTGTTTTTT. Protein product: CATSGVAGDTGELFF.

This clone was seen a single time. The V gene is TRBV29-1, the J gene TRBJ2-1; a possible D gene is TRBD2 (5 bases). Deletions cut 3 bases from V and 8 bases from J, with 11 bases between. In germline, CDR1 is SQVTM, CDR2 ANQGSEA. This CDR3 comprises 12 residues. The chain's CDR3 is CSVDFGGYEQFF. The DNA for the CDR3 is TGCAGCGTTGATTTCGGCGGGTATGAGCAGTTCTTC.

V gene TRBV29-1 combines with J gene TRBJ2-5, with TRBD1 matching over 8 bases. This CDR3 contains 13 residues. The germline gives CDR1 SQVTM, CDR2 ANQGSEA. The J segment lost 5 bases and the V segment lost 7 bases, leaving 9 bases of the junction unmatched. The CDR3 DNA is TGCAGCGCCTCAGGGGGCGCGTATGAGACCCAGTACTTC. Residues: CSASGGAYETQYF.

The chain recombines TRBV5-5 with TRBJ2-2; no definite D call. The CDR3 runs 14 residues. Trimming took 4 bases from V and 7 from J, leaving 14 bases between them. CDR1 is SGHKS, CDR2 YYEKEE, per germline (reference sequence). The CDR3 sequence is CASSHTTFIGELFF. The CDR3, as DNA: TGTGCCAGCAGCCATACGACATTTATCGGGGAGCTGTTTTTT.

This clone was picked up one time. The chain employs TRBV3-1 (or the pseudogene TRBV3-2) and TRBJ2-2, with 8 nucleotides matching TRBD1. Germline values: CDR1 LGHDT, CDR2 YNNKEL (reference sequence). The V gene end was trimmed by 3 bases and the J gene end by 1 base; junction bases not matched to a gene: 4. CDR3 size: 16 residues. The CDR3 bases are TGTGCCAGCAGCCATGCCGGGACAGGGAACACCGGGGAGCTGTTTTTT. Translated, it gives CASSHAGTGNTGELFF.

The chain joins TRBV5-1 to TRBJ1-1; no reliable D call. The CDR3 is made up of 15 amino acids. CDR1 SGHRS and CDR2 YFSETQ come from the germline V gene. The V gene lost 0 bases and the J gene lost 0 bases, with 9 bases spanning the gap. CDR3 sequence: CASSLASQMNTEAFF. Here the CDR3 DNA reads TGCGCCAGCAGCTTGGCAAGTCAGATGAACACTGAAGCTTTCTTT.

V is TRBV21-1 and J is TRBJ1-2; the DNA was not used to check the table's D call, TRBD1. TRBV21-1 is deemed a pseudogene. The CDR3 covers 15 residues. CDR3 amino acids: CASSLSGQGNYGYTF. The CDR3 coding sequence is TGTGCCAGCAGCCTCTCGGGACAGGGCAACTATGGCTACACCTTC.

V gene TRBV7-3 combines with J gene TRBJ1-2; D is possibly TRBD1 (6 bases). The V end was cut by 5 bases, the J end by 8 bases, with 15 bases between. In germline, CDR1 is SGHTA, CDR2 FQGTGA. This CDR3 comprises 13 residues. The CDR3 region is CASSPYRDDGYTF. Here the CDR3 DNA reads TGTGCCAGCAGCCCATACAGGGATGACGGCTACACCTTC.

This chain links TRBV5-1 with TRBJ2-2; D remains unclear. There are 13 residues in the CDR3. The V end was cut by 1 base, the J end by 4 bases, with 5 bases between. The V gene's germline CDR1 is SGHRS and CDR2 YFSETQ. Here the CDR3 DNA reads TGCGCCAGCAGCTTGACTATCACCGGGGAGCTGTTTTTT. It encodes CASSLTITGELFF.